The 21 T cell receptor beta chains below come from one sample, sequenced in a study of blood T cell repertoires in COVID-19. The assay was immunoSEQ multiplex PCR, and TCRdb's table has in-frame clones only and misses some. The sample holds about 480,000 clones, 88% seen once. Material: PBMCs or T cells enriched from blood (not recorded which). Receptors originate from a woman aged 35 to 49 who had recovered from COVID-19.

V is TRBV5-5 and J is TRBJ1-5, with D tentatively TRBD1 (6 bases). The CDR3 spans 14 residues. V was pared by 3 bases and J by 5 bases, with 12 bases between. Germline V CDR1 and CDR2: SGHKS, YYEKEE (reference sequence). The CDR3 spells CASSWGAGDQPQHF. For the CDR3, the DNA is TGTGCCAGCAGCTGGGGGGCGGGGGATCAGCCCCAGCATTTT. Looking up the rest from reference TRBV5-5 and TRBJ1-5 gives the full variable domain: DAGVTQSPTHLIKTRGQQVTLRCSPISGHKSVSWYQQVLGQGPQFIFQYYEKEERGRGNFPDRFSARQFPNYSSELNVNALLLGDSALYLCASSWGAGDQPQHFGDGTRLSIL.

The count of this clone is one. The chain combines TRBV28 with TRBJ2-5, with 10 bases fitting TRBD2. Trimming at V came to 6 bases and at J to 3 bases, leaving 4 bases not matched to a gene. Germline lookup yields CDR1 MDHEN and CDR2 SYDVKM. The CDR3 is 14 amino acids. The CDR3 loop reads CASSLAGEEETQYF. The CDR3 DNA sequence: TGTGCCAGCAGCCTAGCGGGGGAAGAAGAGACCCAGTACTTC.

The genes are TRBV9 and TRBJ2-1, with D perhaps matching TRBD2 (5 bases). The CDR3 length is 14 residues. Germline assignment: CDR1 SGDLS and CDR2 YYNGEE. Between the trimmed V and J ends, which lost 2 bases and 7 bases, there was a span of 13 bases. The CDR3 DNA reads as TGTGCCAGCAGCGTCACGGGGTTGGGAAATGAGCAGTTCTTC. Translation: CASSVTGLGNEQFF.

V is TRBV13 and J is TRBJ1-2; TRBD1 might be the D (5 bases). V lost 0 bases to trimming and J lost 4 bases, with 12 bases between them. Per germline, CDR1 PRHDT and CDR2 FYEKMQ (reference sequence). The length of the CDR3 is 15 residues. The CDR3, as DNA: TGTGCCAGCAGCTTAGGGACTTCAGGGCTCTATGGCTACACCTTC. This codes for CASSLGTSGLYGYTF.

V and J are TRBV27 and TRBJ1-2; no clear D gene. Germline-derived CDR1 and CDR2 are MNHEY and SMNVEV (reference sequence). The length of the CDR3 is 14 residues. Trimming cost V 0 bases and J 2 bases, with 7 bases left between them. The CDR3 loop reads CASSLSGGNYGYTF. The CDR3 DNA sequence: TGTGCCAGCAGTTTATCAGGAGGGAACTATGGCTACACCTTC.

V gene TRBV7-2 combines with J gene TRBJ1-1; D not resolved. V lost 1 base, J lost 4 bases, and 7 bases lay in between. CDR3 length: 13 residues. CDR1 and CDR2 from the germline V gene are SGHTA and FQGNSA. CDR3 DNA sequence: TGTGCCAGCAGCTTAGATGCGGGCACTGAAGCTTTCTTT. Its protein is CASSLDAGTEAFF.

The V and J genes are TRBV7-8 and TRBJ1-1; D call uncertain. V was cut by 5 bases and J by 3 bases, with 10 bases left in between. The germline gives CDR1 SGHVS, CDR2 FQNEAQ. The CDR3 has 13 residues. CDR3 amino acids: CASSNERYTEAFF. The CDR3 DNA follows: TGTGCCAGCAGCAACGAGAGGTACACTGAAGCTTTCTTT. Together with reference TRBV7-8 and TRBJ1-1, the CDR3 gives the full variable domain: GAGVSQSPRYKVAKRGQDVALRCDPISGHVSLFWYQQALGQGPEFLTYFQNEAQLDKSGLPSDRFFAERPEGSVSTLKIQRTQQEDSAVYLCASSNERYTEAFFGQGTRLTVV.

The V and J genes are TRBV3-1 (or the pseudogene TRBV3-2) and TRBJ2-2; no clear D gene. The CDR3 runs to 15 residues. V lost 0 bases, J lost 6 bases, and 11 bases lay in between. Germline V gene data show CDR1 as LGHDT and CDR2 as YNNKEL (reference sequence). The DNA of the CDR3 is TGTGCCAGCAGCCAAGAGGGCTGGCGAGCCGGGGAGCTGTTTTTT. It encodes CASSQEGWRAGELFF.

This chain connects TRBV4-3 to TRBJ2-1; 7 bases agree with TRBD2. Germline values: CDR1 LGHNA, CDR2 YSLEER. Trimming removed 4 bases from V and 8 bases from J; junction bases left unmatched: 11. The CDR3 contains 15 residues. The CDR3 coding sequence is TGCGCCAGCAGCCGACTAGCCACCCCGGGGGATGAGCAGTTCTTC. Translated, it gives CASSRLATPGDEQFF.

This chain links TRBV6-2 or TRBV6-3 with TRBJ2-7; no firm D call. Germline values: CDR1 MNHEY, CDR2 SVGEGT. Trimming took 4 bases from V and 1 from J, leaving 20 bases between them. There are 17 residues in the CDR3. The CDR3 loop is CASSFSDLGRRSYEQYF. The CDR3, as DNA: TGTGCCAGCAGTTTCTCAGATCTAGGCCGGCGGTCCTACGAGCAGTACTTC.

The chain joins TRBV29-1 to TRBJ2-5; 7 nucleotides line up with TRBD2. V lost 3 bases, J lost 3 bases, and 4 bases stayed unmatched. The CDR3 contains 13 residues. Germline lookup yields CDR1 SQVTM and CDR2 ANQGSEA. The DNA for the CDR3 is TGCAGCGTTGAGGCTAGCGGTAAAGAGACCCAGTACTTC. This codes for CSVEASGKETQYF.

The rearrangement links TRBV7-9 to TRBJ2-7; 10 nucleotides match TRBD1. J was trimmed by 7 bases and V by 5 bases; bases with no gene match: 8. Germline V gene lookup returns CDR1 SEHNR and CDR2 FQNEAQ (reference sequence). This CDR3 has 14 residues. This CDR3 reads CASSRGQGVGEQYF. The CDR3 DNA reads TGTGCCAGCAGCCGCGGACAGGGGGTGGGAGAGCAGTACTTC.

A single count supports this clone. The J gene is TRBJ2-5, the V gene TRBV28, with TRBD2 identical over 7 bases. Germline V lookup: CDR1 MDHEN, CDR2 SYDVKM. Losses at the gene ends were 0 bases for V and 3 bases for J; bases not matched to a gene: 10. CDR3 length: 17 residues. Written as DNA, the CDR3 is TGTGCCAGCAGTTTATGGCCTAGCGGACCGAAGGAAGAGACCCAGTACTTC. As protein: CASSLWPSGPKEETQYF.

The V call is TRBV10-3, the J call TRBJ2-6; TRBD1 matches at 7 bases. Germline V gene sequence: CDR1 ENHRY, CDR2 SYGVKD. CDR3 length: 16 amino acids. The V and J ends lost 10 bases and 0 bases, in that order; junction bases with no gene match: 9. The DNA of the CDR3 is TGTGCCACAACGAGGGACAGCTACTCTGGGGCCAACGTCCTGACTTTC. Its protein is CATTRDSYSGANVLTF.

The chain links TRBV5-1 to TRBJ1-1; D is unclear. With 3 bases removed from V and 2 bases from J, the gap between germline ends came to 8 bases. CDR1 is SGHRS and CDR2 is YFSETQ in the germline V gene. The CDR3 length is 13 residues. Here the CDR3 reads CASSSDKNTEAFF. The CDR3 DNA reads as TGCGCCAGCAGCTCCGACAAAAACACTGAAGCTTTCTTT.

The rearrangement uses TRBV4-3 and TRBJ2-7, with 11 bases that match TRBD2. With V trimmed by 2 bases and J by 6 bases, 12 bases remained unmatched. CDR1 is LGHNA, CDR2 YSLEER, per germline. The CDR3 is 17 residues long. CDR3 amino acids: CASSQTTGLADITEQYF. As DNA, the CDR3 is TGCGCCAGCAGCCAAACCACGGGACTAGCGGATATAACCGAGCAGTACTTC.

The genes are TRBV6-2 or TRBV6-3 and TRBJ2-4; TRBD1 aligns across 8 bases. The germline gives CDR1 MNHEY, CDR2 SVGEGT. J was trimmed by 0 bases and V by 2 bases; bases with no gene match: 9. CDR3 length equals 18 residues. CDR3 region: CASSYPLDRAIAKNIQYF. CDR3 DNA: TGTGCCAGCAGTTACCCACTGGACAGGGCTATAGCCAAAAACATTCAGTACTTC.

This clone was observed a few times. The genes are TRBV6-5 and TRBJ1-3; TRBD1 matches at 7 bases. V lost 6 bases, J lost 2 bases, and 4 bases stayed unmatched. Germline V lookup: CDR1 MNHEY, CDR2 SVGAGI. The CDR3 has 14 amino acids. The DNA of the CDR3 is TGTGCCAGCAGACTTACAGGGGCTGGAAACACCATATATTTT. This gives the protein CASRLTGAGNTIYF.

As DNA, the CDR3 is TGTGCCAGCAGCTTTCCGGTCCGGGGCACTGAAGCTTTCTTT. As protein: CASSFPVRGTEAFF. The chain combines TRBV11-3 with TRBJ1-1; no clear D gene. V dropped 3 bases and J dropped 4 bases, with 12 bases sitting between them. Per the germline V gene, CDR1 is SGHNT and CDR2 is YENEEA. This CDR3 spans 14 amino acids.

The chain couples TRBV7-2 to TRBJ1-2; a possible D gene is TRBD1 (5 bases). V gave up 0 bases and J gave up 1 base, with 12 bases separating them. The CDR3 is 16 amino acids. Germline-derived CDR1 and CDR2 are SGHTA and FQGNSA. The DNA of the CDR3 is TGTGCCAGCAGCTTAGCGCCCACAGGAGTTAACTATGGCTACACCTTC. Amino acids: CASSLAPTGVNYGYTF.

V is TRBV5-1 and J is TRBJ2-2, with TRBD1 identical over 9 bases. Germline-derived CDR1 and CDR2 are SGHRS and YFSETQ. The CDR3 covers 17 residues. V dropped 0 bases and J dropped 2; count of bases not matched to a gene: 5. In nucleotides, the CDR3 is TGCGCCAGCAGCTTGGATTCACAGGGGGCCAACACCGGGGAGCTGTTTTTT. Residues: CASSLDSQGANTGELFF.